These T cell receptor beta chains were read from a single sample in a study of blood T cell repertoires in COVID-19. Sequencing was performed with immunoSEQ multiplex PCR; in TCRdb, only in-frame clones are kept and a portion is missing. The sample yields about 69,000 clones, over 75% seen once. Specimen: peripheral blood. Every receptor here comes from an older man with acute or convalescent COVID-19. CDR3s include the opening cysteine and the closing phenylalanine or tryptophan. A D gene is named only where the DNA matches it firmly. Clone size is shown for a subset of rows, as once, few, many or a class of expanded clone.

CDR3 DNA: TGTGCCAGCAGCTTAGATAGCGGGAGGGCTTACGAGCAGTACTTC
CDR3 protein: CASSLDSGRAYEQYF
V gene: TRBV7-2
J gene: TRBJ2-7
clone size: .
D gene: TRBD2

CDR3 DNA: TGTGCCTGGAGGGACAGGGACCATACTAGCGGGGGCTACGAGCAGTACTTC
CDR3 protein: CAWRDRDHTSGGYEQYF
V gene: TRBV30
J gene: TRBJ2-7
clone size: .
D gene: TRBD2

CDR3 DNA: TGTGCCACCAGCAGAGATCTGAGGGAGGCTTTCTTT
CDR3 protein: CATSRDLREAFF
V gene: TRBV15
J gene: TRBJ1-1
clone size: .
D gene: .

CDR3 DNA: TGTGCCAGTAGTGCAACAGTTACAGGGAATCCATGCTTT
CDR3 protein: CASSATVTGNPCF
V gene: TRBV19
J gene: TRBJ1-1
clone size: .
D gene: .

CDR3 DNA: TGTGCCAGCAGCTTAGAGGGGGTCTGGCTAGCCAAAAACATTCAGTACTTC
CDR3 protein: CASSLEGVWLAKNIQYF
V gene: TRBV7-9
J gene: TRBJ2-4
clone size: .
D gene: .

CDR3 DNA: TGTGCCAGCAGTGCTCAATCGGGACACCCGTACAATGAGCAGTTCTTC
CDR3 protein: CASSAQSGHPYNEQFF
V gene: TRBV25-1
J gene: TRBJ2-1
clone size: .
D gene: .

CDR3 DNA: TGTGCCAGTAGTATTTGGGAGGGCAGGGCCGGTCAGCCCCAGCATTTT
CDR3 protein: CASSIWEGRAGQPQHF
V gene: TRBV19
J gene: TRBJ1-5
clone size: .
D gene: .

CDR3 DNA: TGTGCCACCTCGCAAGACAGGGCTAACTATGGCTACACCTTC
CDR3 protein: CATSQDRANYGYTF
V gene: TRBV15
J gene: TRBJ1-2
clone size: .
D gene: TRBD1

CDR3 DNA: TGTGCCAGCAGCCAAGGAAAGGGACTAGCGGACAAGGGGGACAATGAGCAGTTCTTC
CDR3 protein: CASSQGKGLADKGDNEQFF
V gene: TRBV3-1/TRBV3-2
J gene: TRBJ2-1
clone size: .
D gene: TRBD2

CDR3 DNA: TGTGCCAGCAGCTTCTCCGGGACAGGGGGCAATCAGCCCCAGCATTTT
CDR3 protein: CASSFSGTGGNQPQHF
V gene: TRBV7-2
J gene: TRBJ1-5
clone size: .
D gene: TRBD1

CDR3 DNA: TGTGCCAGCAGGGTAGCGGGAGAAGGGTCCTACGAGCAGTACTTC
CDR3 protein: CASRVAGEGSYEQYF
V gene: TRBV27
J gene: TRBJ2-7
clone size: .
D gene: TRBD2

CDR3 DNA: TGTGCCAGCAGCCTGCTGCGGCTAGCTCCTGGGGAGCAGTACTTC
CDR3 protein: CASSLLRLAPGEQYF
V gene: TRBV11-2
J gene: TRBJ2-7
clone size: .
D gene: .

CDR3 DNA: TGTGCCAGCAGCTTCGCAGGGACAAGAAACACCATATATTTT
CDR3 protein: CASSFAGTRNTIYF
V gene: TRBV11-2
J gene: TRBJ1-3
clone size: .
D gene: .

CDR3 DNA: TGTGCCTGGACCGGACAGTTATATATGAACACTGAAGCTTTCTTT
CDR3 protein: CAWTGQLYMNTEAFF
V gene: TRBV30
J gene: TRBJ1-1
clone size: .
D gene: .

CDR3 DNA: TGTGCCAGCAGTGAACGGTTAGCGGGAGGCCCAGATACGCAGTATTTT
CDR3 protein: CASSERLAGGPDTQYF
V gene: TRBV2
J gene: TRBJ2-3
clone size: once
D gene: TRBD2

CDR3 DNA: TGTGCCAGCAGCCACCGGGACAAAAGAAACGAGCAGTACTTC
CDR3 protein: CASSHRDKRNEQYF
V gene: TRBV3-1/TRBV3-2
J gene: TRBJ2-7
clone size: .
D gene: .

CDR3 DNA: TGTGCCAGCAGATCGGGTCCCTACGAGCAGTACTTC
CDR3 protein: CASRSGPYEQYF
V gene: TRBV6-5
J gene: TRBJ2-7
clone size: .
D gene: .

CDR3 DNA: TGTGCCAGCAGCCAAGAAGGGACAGGGTACTACGAGCAGTACTTC
CDR3 protein: CASSQEGTGYYEQYF
V gene: TRBV14
J gene: TRBJ2-7
clone size: .
D gene: TRBD1

CDR3 DNA: TGTGCCAGCTCACCATTACTAGCGGTGACCTACGAGCAGTACTTC
CDR3 protein: CASSPLLAVTYEQYF
V gene: TRBV18
J gene: TRBJ2-7
clone size: .
D gene: TRBD2

CDR3 DNA: TGCAGCGTTGACGGACAGGAGGTTTACAATGAGCAGTTCTTC
CDR3 protein: CSVDGQEVYNEQFF
V gene: TRBV29-1
J gene: TRBJ2-1
clone size: .
D gene: TRBD1

CDR3 DNA: TGTGCCAGCAGTGCGAGAAACTATGGCTACACCTTC
CDR3 protein: CASSARNYGYTF
V gene: TRBV2
J gene: TRBJ1-2
clone size: .
D gene: .

CDR3 DNA: TGTGCCTGGAGTGTACTACGAGTCTCTGGAAACACCATATATTTT
CDR3 protein: CAWSVLRVSGNTIYF
V gene: TRBV30
J gene: TRBJ1-3
clone size: .
D gene: .

CDR3 DNA: TGTGCCATCAGTGGGGACACGGAGACCCAGTACTTC
CDR3 protein: CAISGDTETQYF
V gene: TRBV10-3
J gene: TRBJ2-5
clone size: once
D gene: .

CDR3 DNA: TGTGCCAGCAGCTCCGGGACTAGCGCCGATACGCAGTATTTT
CDR3 protein: CASSSGTSADTQYF
V gene: TRBV6-5
J gene: TRBJ2-3
clone size: .
D gene: TRBD2

CDR3 DNA: TGTGCCAGCAGCTTGAGGGGGTCGGGATCCTACGAGCAGTACTTC
CDR3 protein: CASSLRGSGSYEQYF
V gene: TRBV5-6
J gene: TRBJ2-7
clone size: .
D gene: .

CDR3 DNA: TGCGCCAGCAGCCTACTACGGCGGGGGGATTACAATGAGCAGTTCTTC
CDR3 protein: CASSLLRRGDYNEQFF
V gene: TRBV5-1
J gene: TRBJ2-1
clone size: .
D gene: TRBD2

CDR3 DNA: TGTGCCAGCAGCGTAGTAGCGGGAGGGCCTGACACCGGGGAGCTGTTTTTT
CDR3 protein: CASSVVAGGPDTGELFF
V gene: TRBV9
J gene: TRBJ2-2
clone size: .
D gene: TRBD2

CDR3 DNA: TGTGCCAGCAGCCGGATGGGGACTAGCGGATACGAGCAGTACTTC
CDR3 protein: CASSRMGTSGYEQYF
V gene: TRBV7-2
J gene: TRBJ2-7
clone size: .
D gene: TRBD2

CDR3 DNA: TGTGCCAGCAGCAGAGACACCGCCTCCTACAATGAGCAGTTCTTC
CDR3 protein: CASSRDTASYNEQFF
V gene: TRBV5-4
J gene: TRBJ2-1
clone size: .
D gene: .

CDR3 DNA: TGTGCCAGCAGCTCCAGGGGCCGGGAGCTGTTTTTT
CDR3 protein: CASSSRGRELFF
V gene: TRBV5-8
J gene: TRBJ2-2
clone size: .
D gene: .

CDR3 DNA: TGTGCCAGTAGTATACGCTCCTACAATGAGCAGTTCTTC
CDR3 protein: CASSIRSYNEQFF
V gene: TRBV19
J gene: TRBJ2-1
clone size: .
D gene: .

CDR3 DNA: TGTGCCAGCAGCTTGGGAGGAAAGAACTACGAGCAGTACTTC
CDR3 protein: CASSLGGKNYEQYF
V gene: TRBV5-4
J gene: TRBJ2-7
clone size: .
D gene: .

CDR3 DNA: TGTGCCAGCAGTTCCCCTACTCAAACGAGCTCCTACAATGAGCAGTTCTTC
CDR3 protein: CASSSPTQTSSYNEQFF
V gene: TRBV6-2/TRBV6-3
J gene: TRBJ2-1
clone size: .
D gene: .

CDR3 DNA: TGTGCCAGCAGCTTTCTTAGAGCGGGACAGGGGAACTATGGCTACACCTTC
CDR3 protein: CASSFLRAGQGNYGYTF
V gene: TRBV7-2
J gene: TRBJ1-2
clone size: .
D gene: TRBD1

CDR3 DNA: TGTGCCAGCAGAGCCCGGGCAGGGTCCTACAATGAGCAGTTCTTC
CDR3 protein: CASRARAGSYNEQFF
V gene: TRBV6-4
J gene: TRBJ2-1
clone size: .
D gene: .

CDR3 DNA: TGTGCCACCAGCAGACGGGGGGCTGAAGCTTTCTTT
CDR3 protein: CATSRRGAEAFF
V gene: TRBV15
J gene: TRBJ1-1
clone size: once
D gene: .

CDR3 DNA: TGTGCCAGCATCGGAGGGGACTCCAGGGCCACTGAAGCTTTCTTT
CDR3 protein: CASIGGDSRATEAFF
V gene: TRBV28
J gene: TRBJ1-1
clone size: .
D gene: .

CDR3 DNA: TGTGCCAGCAGCCAACCGGTGGGGAGGGCCGTAGAGACCCAGTACTTC
CDR3 protein: CASSQPVGRAVETQYF
V gene: TRBV3-1/TRBV3-2
J gene: TRBJ2-5
clone size: .
D gene: TRBD2

CDR3 DNA: TGTGCCAGCAGCTTAGGGGGGACTACCTACAATGAGCAGTTCTTC
CDR3 protein: CASSLGGTTYNEQFF
V gene: TRBV11-3
J gene: TRBJ2-1
clone size: .
D gene: TRBD2

CDR3 DNA: TGTGCCGTCCAACCACAGGGATCGAACACTGAAGCTTTCTTT
CDR3 protein: CAVQPQGSNTEAFF
V gene: TRBV24-1
J gene: TRBJ1-1
clone size: few
D gene: .

CDR3 DNA: TGCAGTTATTTACGGGATCAGCCCCAGCATTTT
CDR3 protein: CSYLRDQPQHF
V gene: TRBV29-1
J gene: TRBJ1-5
clone size: .
D gene: .

CDR3 DNA: TGTGCCAGCTCAGGCCTCGGGACAGGGTTCTACGAGCAGTACTTC
CDR3 protein: CASSGLGTGFYEQYF
V gene: TRBV28
J gene: TRBJ2-7
clone size: few
D gene: TRBD1

CDR3 DNA: TGTGCCAGCAGCTTAGGGGGGGATGAGCAGTTCTTC
CDR3 protein: CASSLGGDEQFF
V gene: TRBV7-9
J gene: TRBJ2-1
clone size: .
D gene: .

CDR3 DNA: TGTGCCAGCAGCCAAGCTCGATGGGACTCTAGAAACACCATATATTTT
CDR3 protein: CASSQARWDSRNTIYF
V gene: TRBV14
J gene: TRBJ1-3
clone size: .
D gene: .

CDR3 DNA: TGTGCCTCGCGTATGGAGTGGGGCTTCAATCAGCCCCAGCATTTT
CDR3 protein: CASRMEWGFNQPQHF
V gene: TRBV19
J gene: TRBJ1-5
clone size: .
D gene: .

CDR3 DNA: TGTGCCAGCAGCCCCGAATTGCTGATTGGCAGCTACGAGCAGTACTTC
CDR3 protein: CASSPELLIGSYEQYF
V gene: TRBV7-2
J gene: TRBJ2-7
clone size: .
D gene: .